This TCR beta chain was identified in a study of radiotherapy plus CTLA-4 blockade in lung cancer. On the study more broadly: Among patients, roughly 17% showed objective responses, and about 30% had disease control. Study conclusions and caveats: In blood, after radiotherapy plus ipilimumab, tumor-derived TCR clones expanded.

TCRdb's table, derived via immunoSEQ multiplex PCR, lists solely in-frame clones and lacks some. This table has about 59,000 clones, roughly 79% appearing once. V lost 0 bases to trimming and J lost 5 bases, with 17 bases between them. Germline CDR1 reads SGHTA; CDR2 reads FQGNSA. This CDR3 spans 16 amino acids. As concerns this clone: Its antigen is still unknown.

Each patient with chemo-refractory metastatic non-small-cell lung cancer was treated with focal radiation plus CTLA-4 blockade using ipilimumab. The starting material was peripheral blood, obtained from a patient treated with radiotherapy plus ipilimumab. This TCR came from a human donor with non-small cell lung cancer whose response to radiotherapy plus ipilimumab could not be evaluated. This chain uses TRBV7-2 with TRBJ2-7; TRBD2 might be the D (6 bases). CDR3 nucleotide sequence: TGTGCCAGCAGCTTAGCGTATACCGGCGGGGCCCACGAGCAGTACTTC. This codes for CASSLAYTGGAHEQYF. Combining the CDR3 with reference TRBV7-2 and TRBJ2-7 gives the whole variable domain GAGVSQSPSNKVTEKGKDVELRCDPISGHTALYWYRQSLGQGLEFLIYFQGNSAPDKSGLPSDRFSAERTGGSVSTLTIQRTQQEDSAVYLCASSLAYTGGAHEQYFGPGTRLTVT.